A selection of T cell receptor beta chains follows, all from one sample in a study of response to subunit inactivated influenza vaccine. TCRdb called the RT-PCR reads again in MiXCR, with one record for every CDR3 protein. The sample lists fewer than 350,000 distinct CDR3 sequences; 21% were seen once. The sample was PBMCs from blood, taken approximately 22 months after vaccination. Receptors were obtained from a man aged 50 to 75 who received an inactivated influenza vaccine. Both conserved end residues are part of each CDR3. The D gene is left open where the match is weak. The size of a clone is reported for some rows only, either as once, few or many, or as a class for expanded clones.

clone size: .; D gene: .; J gene: TRBJ2-5; V gene: TRBV28; CDR3 DNA: TGTGCCAGCAGTTCCAGACTCCTGGAGTACCAAGAGACCCAGTACTTC; CDR3 protein: CASSSRLLEYQETQYF
clone size: .; D gene: .; J gene: TRBJ1-2; V gene: TRBV20-1; CDR3 DNA: TGCAGTGCTATTAGGTGGGAGCAAGGCTATGGCTACACCTTC; CDR3 protein: CSAIRWEQGYGYTF
clone size: .; D gene: .; J gene: TRBJ2-1; V gene: TRBV7-6; CDR3 DNA: TGTGCCAGCAGCTTAAAGAAGGGGATTACCTACAATGAGCAGTTCTTC; CDR3 protein: CASSLKKGITYNEQFF
clone size: few; D gene: TRBD2; J gene: TRBJ2-5; V gene: TRBV28; CDR3 DNA: TGTGCCAGCAGCCTCTCCTCCCCGGGACTAGCCCTTGGGGAGACCCAGTACTTC; CDR3 protein: CASSLSSPGLALGETQYF
clone size: .; D gene: .; J gene: TRBJ1-2; V gene: TRBV5-6; CDR3 DNA: TGTGCCAGCAGCCTGACAGCAACTAACTATGGCTACACCTTC; CDR3 protein: CASSLTATNYGYTF
clone size: few; D gene: .; J gene: TRBJ2-3; V gene: TRBV20-1; CDR3 DNA: TGCAGTGCCCCCCCGTTCCGCACAGATACGCAGTATTTT; CDR3 protein: CSAPPFRTDTQYF
clone size: .; D gene: .; J gene: TRBJ1-2; V gene: TRBV5-4; CDR3 DNA: TGTGCCAGCAGCAACCCGACAGGAAATGGCTACACCTTC; CDR3 protein: CASSNPTGNGYTF
clone size: .; D gene: TRBD2; J gene: TRBJ2-7; V gene: TRBV5-6; CDR3 DNA: TGTGCCAGCCGGGGAGGGCGTCAGATGAGGGAGCAGTACTTC; CDR3 protein: CASRGGRQMREQYF
clone size: .; D gene: .; J gene: TRBJ1-5; V gene: TRBV12-3/TRBV12-4; CDR3 DNA: TGTGCCAGCAGTTCTCCGGGGAATAGCAATCAGCCCCAGCATTTT; CDR3 protein: CASSSPGNSNQPQHF
clone size: many; D gene: .; J gene: TRBJ1-6; V gene: TRBV20-1; CDR3 DNA: TGCAGTGCTAGAGTGTTAGGGCTCGCAAACTCCTATAATTCACCCCTCCACTTT; CDR3 protein: CSARVLGLANSYNSPLHF
clone size: .; D gene: .; J gene: TRBJ1-5; V gene: TRBV23-1; CDR3 DNA: TGCGCCAGCAGTCAATCTACAGCGCAGGGTAGCAATCAGCCCCAGCATTTT; CDR3 protein: CASSQSTAQGSNQPQHF